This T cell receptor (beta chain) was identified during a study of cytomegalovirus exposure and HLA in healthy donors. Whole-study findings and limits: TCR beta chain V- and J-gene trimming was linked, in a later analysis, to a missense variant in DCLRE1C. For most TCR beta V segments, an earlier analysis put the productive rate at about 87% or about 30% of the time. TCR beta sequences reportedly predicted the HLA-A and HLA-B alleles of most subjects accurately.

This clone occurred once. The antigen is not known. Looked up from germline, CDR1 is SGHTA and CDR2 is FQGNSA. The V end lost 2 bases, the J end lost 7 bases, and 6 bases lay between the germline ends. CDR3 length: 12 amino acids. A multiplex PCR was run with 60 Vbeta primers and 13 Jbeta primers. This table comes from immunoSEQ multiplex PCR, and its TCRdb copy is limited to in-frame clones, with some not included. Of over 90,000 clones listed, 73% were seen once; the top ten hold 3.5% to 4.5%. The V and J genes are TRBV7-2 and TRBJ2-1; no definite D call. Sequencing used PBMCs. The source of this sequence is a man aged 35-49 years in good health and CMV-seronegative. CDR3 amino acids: CASSLIRNEQFF. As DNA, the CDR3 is TGTGCCAGCAGCTTAATTCGGAATGAGCAGTTCTTC.